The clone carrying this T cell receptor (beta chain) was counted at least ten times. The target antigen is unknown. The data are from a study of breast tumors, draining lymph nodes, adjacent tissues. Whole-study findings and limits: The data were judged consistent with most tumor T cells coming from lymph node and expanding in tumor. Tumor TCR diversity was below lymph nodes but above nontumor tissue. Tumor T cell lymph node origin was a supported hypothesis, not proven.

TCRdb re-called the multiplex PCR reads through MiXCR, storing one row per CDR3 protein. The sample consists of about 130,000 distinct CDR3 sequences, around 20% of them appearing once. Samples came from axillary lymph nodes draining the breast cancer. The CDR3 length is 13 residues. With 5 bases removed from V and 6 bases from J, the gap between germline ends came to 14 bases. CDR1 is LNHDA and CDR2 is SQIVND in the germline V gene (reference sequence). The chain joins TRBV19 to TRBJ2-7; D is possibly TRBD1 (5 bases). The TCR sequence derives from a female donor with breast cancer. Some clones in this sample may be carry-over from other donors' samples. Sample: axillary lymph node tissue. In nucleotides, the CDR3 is TGTGCCAGTAGTCCACAGGTGTTGAGCGAGCAGTACTTC. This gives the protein CASSPQVLSEQYF.